These T cell receptor beta chains were read from a single sample in a study of cytomegalovirus exposure and HLA in healthy donors. TCRdb's table, derived via immunoSEQ multiplex PCR, lists solely in-frame clones and lacks some. This table has roughly 72,000 clones, 79% appearing once. Sequences were obtained from PBMCs. Receptor source: a woman aged 40 to 49 in good health and CMV-seropositive. Each CDR3 is given with its conserved first and last residue. Fields, in order: clone size, J gene, V gene, D gene, CDR3 protein, CDR3 DNA. A D gene is named only where the DNA matches it firmly. Expanded clones get a size class; other rows say once, few or many, or leave the size out.

>few|TRBJ2-5|TRBV11-1|TRBD1
CASSLTGPETQYF
TGTGCCAGCAGCTTGACAGGGCCAGAGACCCAGTACTTC
>once|TRBJ1-2|TRBV27|NA
CASTLTPDLNYGYTF
TGTGCCAGTACCCTGACCCCGGACTTAAACTATGGCTACACCTTC
>NA|TRBJ2-1|TRBV5-1|NA
CASSRERNLNEQFF
TGCGCCAGCAGCAGGGAGCGTAATCTCAATGAGCAGTTCTTC
>NA|TRBJ1-1|TRBV10-3|TRBD1
CAIKQGVGTEAFF
TGTGCCATAAAACAGGGGGTCGGCACTGAAGCTTTCTTT
>NA|TRBJ2-7|TRBV6-1|TRBD2
CASSEALAGGFSYEQYF
TGTGCCAGCAGTGAAGCCCTAGCGGGGGGATTCTCCTACGAGCAGTACTTC
>NA|TRBJ1-5|TRBV18|NA
CASSPQSGPTQPQHF
TGTGCCAGCTCACCACAGTCGGGTCCGACTCAGCCCCAGCATTTT
>NA|TRBJ1-6|TRBV30|NA
CAREGQYNSPLHF
TGTGCGCGAGAAGGACAGTATAATTCACCCCTCCACTTT
>NA|TRBJ1-1|TRBV10-3|NA
CAISDLSGSGRNTEAFF
TGTGCCATCAGTGATCTTAGTGGGTCAGGTAGAAACACTGAAGCTTTCTTT
>NA|TRBJ1-1|TRBV25-1|NA
CASGARGEAFF
TGTGCCAGCGGTGCCCGAGGTGAAGCTTTCTTT
>NA|TRBJ1-5|TRBV28|NA
CASSFLGGQPQHF
TGTGCCAGCAGTTTTCTTGGGGGCCAGCCCCAGCATTTT
>NA|TRBJ2-7|TRBV7-2|TRBD2
CASSLTSVKSVYEQYF
TGTGCCAGCAGCTTAACTAGCGTAAAGTCCGTTTACGAGCAGTACTTC
>NA|TRBJ1-2|TRBV4-1|TRBD1
CASSQDSGGGYTGYTF
TGCGCCAGCAGCCAAGATTCAGGGGGCGGGTACACTGGCTACACCTTC
>NA|TRBJ1-4|TRBV13|NA
CASSSTRQDRGEKLFF
TGTGCCAGCAGCTCAACTCGACAGGACCGAGGCGAAAAACTGTTTTTT
>NA|TRBJ2-7|TRBV6-1|TRBD1
CASSNIRTGGYEQYF
TGTGCCAGCAGTAATATCAGGACAGGGGGCTACGAGCAGTACTTC
>NA|TRBJ1-4|TRBV7-9|TRBD1
CASSFRQGPTNEKLFF
TGTGCCAGCAGCTTTAGACAGGGACCAACTAATGAAAAACTGTTTTTT
>NA|TRBJ1-2|TRBV27|TRBD1
CASSLGTGGGGYTF
TGTGCCAGCAGTTTAGGGACAGGGGGCGGCGGCTACACCTTC
>NA|TRBJ1-2|TRBV29-1|TRBD1
CSAWDRGREGYTF
TGCAGCGCTTGGGACAGGGGGCGGGAAGGCTACACCTTC
>NA|TRBJ1-2|TRBV6-5|NA
CASSYSTGSGYGYTF
TGTGCCAGCAGTTACTCGACAGGTTCGGGCTATGGCTACACCTTC
>NA|TRBJ1-5|TRBV19|TRBD1
CASRTPTGGDNQPQHF
TGTGCCAGTAGGACGCCTACAGGGGGTGACAATCAGCCCCAGCATTTT
>few|TRBJ1-3|TRBV7-9|NA
CASSLEGNSGNTIYF
TGTGCCAGCAGCTTAGAGGGGAATTCTGGAAACACCATATATTTT
>NA|TRBJ2-1|TRBV28|NA
CASSLQGRAPNEQFF
TGTGCCAGCAGTTTACAGGGTAGGGCACCTAATGAGCAGTTCTTC
>NA|TRBJ2-7|TRBV29-1|TRBD1
CSVVGTAYNEQYF
TGCAGCGTTGTGGGGACAGCGTACAACGAGCAGTACTTC
>few|TRBJ2-3|TRBV5-1|NA
CASSGTGHSSTDTQYF
TGCGCCAGCAGCGGAACGGGACATTCGAGCACAGATACGCAGTATTTT
>NA|TRBJ2-7|TRBV6-1|NA
CASRSASISYEQYF
TGTGCCAGCAGATCGGCTAGCATATCCTACGAGCAGTACTTC
>once|TRBJ1-3|TRBV5-4|TRBD1
CASSRQGTGNTIYF
TGTGCCAGCAGCCGACAGGGAACTGGAAACACCATATATTTT
>NA|TRBJ2-1|TRBV7-9|NA
CASSLAGLSQLQFF
TGTGCCAGCAGCTTAGCGGGACTTTCTCAACTCCAGTTCTTC
>NA|TRBJ1-2|TRBV9|NA
CASSHPQGTANYGYTF
TGTGCCAGCAGCCATCCCCAGGGGACCGCTAACTATGGCTACACCTTC
>NA|TRBJ2-6|TRBV5-1|TRBD2
CASSLAAAAGANVLTF
TGCGCCAGCAGTCTAGCGGCGGCTGCTGGGGCCAACGTCCTGACTTTC
>NA|TRBJ2-7|TRBV6-1|NA
CASSEGLWSYEQYF
TGTGCCAGCAGTGAGGGACTCTGGTCCTACGAGCAGTACTTC
>NA|TRBJ1-2|TRBV19|NA
CASGVVGDYYGYTF
TGTGCCAGTGGGGTTGTGGGGGACTACTATGGCTACACCTTC
>NA|TRBJ1-4|TRBV5-1|TRBD1
CASSPDRGHEKLFF
TGCGCCAGCAGTCCGGACAGGGGGCATGAAAAACTGTTTTTT
>once|TRBJ2-7|TRBV19|NA
CASSIGPGQYKQYF
TGTGCCAGTAGTATCGGTCCAGGACAATACAAGCAGTACTTC
>NA|TRBJ1-1|TRBV7-9|NA
CASSSADSEAFF
TGTGCCAGCAGCTCGGCCGACAGTGAAGCTTTCTTT
>NA|TRBJ2-3|TRBV29-1|NA
CSVGQITDTQYF
TGCAGCGTTGGGCAGATCACAGATACGCAGTATTTT
>NA|TRBJ2-1|TRBV28|TRBD1
CASSGTGTGGFNEQFF
TGTGCCAGCAGTGGGACCGGGACAGGGGGTTTCAATGAGCAGTTCTTC
>NA|TRBJ2-2|TRBV2|NA
CASSVASLTGELFF
TGTGCCAGCAGTGTGGCTAGTCTAACCGGGGAGCTGTTTTTT
>once|TRBJ2-1|TRBV29-1|NA
CSVEGGLAWSSYNEQFF
TGCAGCGTCGAAGGGGGGCTAGCCTGGTCCTCCTACAATGAGCAGTTCTTC
>NA|TRBJ2-5|TRBV5-1|TRBD1
CASRYRDSSGETQYF
TGCGCCAGCAGGTATAGGGACAGTTCCGGTGAGACCCAGTACTTC
>NA|TRBJ2-7|TRBV2|TRBD1
CATPGGQGTSYEQYF
TGTGCCACCCCAGGGGGACAGGGTACCTCCTACGAGCAGTACTTC
>once|TRBJ2-4|TRBV6-6|NA
CASSFESGPNIQYF
TGTGCCAGCAGTTTTGAGTCAGGTCCAAACATTCAGTACTTC
>once|TRBJ2-1|TRBV9|NA
CASSTPLSGPYNEQFF
TGTGCCAGCAGCACCCCCCTAAGCGGTCCCTACAATGAGCAGTTCTTC
>NA|TRBJ1-1|TRBV30|TRBD1
CAWNQGAGAFF
TGTGCCTGGAATCAGGGGGCGGGGGCTTTCTTT
>NA|TRBJ2-7|TRBV7-2|TRBD2
CASSLATGTSGYEQYF
TGTGCCAGCAGCTTAGCCACCGGGACTAGCGGTTACGAGCAGTACTTC
>NA|TRBJ1-4|TRBV14|TRBD1
CASSQAHRGRGEKLFF
TGTGCCAGCAGCCAAGCGCACAGGGGGCGGGGTGAAAAACTGTTTTTT
>NA|TRBJ1-2|TRBV5-4|TRBD1
CASSLLGQGERYTF
TGTGCCAGCAGCTTGCTGGGACAGGGAGAGCGGTACACCTTC
>NA|TRBJ2-1|TRBV5-1|TRBD1
CASSLGQAYNEQFF
TGCGCCAGCAGCTTAGGACAGGCCTACAATGAGCAGTTCTTC
>NA|TRBJ2-5|TRBV18|NA
CASSRARETQYF
TGTGCCAGCTCCCGAGCGCGGGAGACCCAGTACTTC
>NA|TRBJ2-1|TRBV4-1|NA
CASSRLEEQFF
TGCGCCAGCAGCCGACTGGAGGAGCAGTTCTTC
>NA|TRBJ1-5|TRBV19|TRBD1
CASSPGQGNRMMVSNQPQHF
TGTGCCAGTAGTCCAGGACAGGGGAATAGGATGATGGTTAGCAATCAGCCCCAGCATTTT
>NA|TRBJ1-1|TRBV6-5|NA
CASSYMVATEAFF
TGTGCCAGCAGTTATATGGTGGCCACTGAAGCTTTCTTT